The present TCR beta chain was sequenced within a study of technical replicates of blood from several donors. Assay used: immunoSEQ multiplex PCR; TCRdb lists only in-frame clones, some missing. The table has tens of thousands of clones, roughly 92% seen once. Trimming cost V 5 bases and J 5 bases, with 16 bases left between them. Germline V CDR1 and CDR2: PRHDT, FYEKMQ (reference sequence). The CDR3 length is 14 residues. This receptor was taken from a human donor in good health. Sequenced sample: T cells isolated from PBMCs. V and J are TRBV13 and TRBJ2-7; the D gene is possibly TRBD2 (5 bases). The CDR3 sequence is CASSPRGPTDEQYF. The DNA for the CDR3 is TGTGCCAGCAGCCCTCGGGGTCCTACGGACGAGCAGTACTTC. Full variable domain (missing parts from reference TRBV13 and TRBJ2-7): AAGVIQSPRHLIKEKRETATLKCYPIPRHDTVYWYQQGPGQDPQFLISFYEKMQSDKGSIPDRFSAQQFSDYHSELNMSSLELGDSALYFCASSPRGPTDEQYFGPGTRLTVT.